Listed here is a single TCR beta chain. Its antigen is not identified. The data were taken from a study of cytomegalovirus exposure and HLA in healthy donors. General study results and limits: A later analysis appeared to link common viral pathogens to several of the most significant clusters. In a later analysis, most CMV-associated TCR beta chains appeared HLA-restricted.

13 Jbeta primers and 60 Vbeta primers were used for the PCR. Per the study methods: The count from a later analysis was tens of millions of unique TCR beta chains, some 12 million of them shared. Produced via immunoSEQ multiplex PCR; TCRdb's table is partial and in-frame only. V, J and clone size are taken as reported in that table, and D and trimming were inferred from the DNA itself. This table holds around 140,000 clones, 80% to 90% found once. What was sequenced was PBMCs. The TCR originated in a woman under 40 in good health and CMV-seronegative.

The CDR3 reads CASSWTVSTDTQYF. The DNA for the CDR3 is TGTGCCAGCAGTTGGACAGTTAGCACAGATACGCAGTATTTT. This chain joins TRBV6-5 and TRBJ2-3; maybe TRBD1 (6 bases). The CDR3 sequence is 14 residues long. The germline V gene encodes CDR1 MNHEY and CDR2 SVGAGI. Trimming left V 4 bases short and J 0 bases short, with 8 bases between.